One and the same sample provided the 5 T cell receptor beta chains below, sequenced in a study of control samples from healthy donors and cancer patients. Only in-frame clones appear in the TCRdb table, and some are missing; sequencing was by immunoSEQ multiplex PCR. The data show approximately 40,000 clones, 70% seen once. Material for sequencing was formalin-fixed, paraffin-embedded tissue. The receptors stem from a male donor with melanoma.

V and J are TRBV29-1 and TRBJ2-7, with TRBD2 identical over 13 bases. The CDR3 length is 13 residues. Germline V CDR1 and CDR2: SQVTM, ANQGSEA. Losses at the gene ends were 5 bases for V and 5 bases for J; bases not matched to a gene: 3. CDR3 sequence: CSVYGLAGDEQYF. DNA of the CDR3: TGCAGCGTTTATGGACTAGCGGGAGACGAGCAGTACTTC.

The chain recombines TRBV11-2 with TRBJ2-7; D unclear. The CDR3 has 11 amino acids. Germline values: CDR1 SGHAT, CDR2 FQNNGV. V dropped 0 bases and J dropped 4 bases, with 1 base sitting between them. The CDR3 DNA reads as TGTGCCAGCAGCTTAGAGTACGAGCAGTACTTC. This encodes CASSLEYEQYF.

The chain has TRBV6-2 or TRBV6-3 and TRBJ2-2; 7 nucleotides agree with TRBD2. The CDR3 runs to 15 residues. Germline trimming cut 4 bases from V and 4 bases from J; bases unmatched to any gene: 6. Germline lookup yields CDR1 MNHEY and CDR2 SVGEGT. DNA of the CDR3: TGTGCCAGCAGTTTCCTTGGGGAGGGCACCGGGGAGCTGTTTTTT. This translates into CASSFLGEGTGELFF.

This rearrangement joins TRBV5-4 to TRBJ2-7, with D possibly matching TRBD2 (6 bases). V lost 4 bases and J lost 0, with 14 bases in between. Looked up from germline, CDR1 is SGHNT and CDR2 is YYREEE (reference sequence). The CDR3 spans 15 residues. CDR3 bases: TGTGCCAGCAGCCCGATGGCGGGAAGCTCCTACGAGCAGTACTTC. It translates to CASSPMAGSSYEQYF.

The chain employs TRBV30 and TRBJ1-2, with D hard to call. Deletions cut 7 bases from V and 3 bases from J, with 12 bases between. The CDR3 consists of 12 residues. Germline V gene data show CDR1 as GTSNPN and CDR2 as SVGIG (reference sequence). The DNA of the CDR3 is TGTGCCTCGCGCTTGCAAGACTATGGCTACACCTTC. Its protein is CASRLQDYGYTF. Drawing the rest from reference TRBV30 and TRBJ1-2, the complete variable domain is SQTIHQWPATLVQPVGSPLSLECTVEGTSNPNLYWYRQAAGRGLQLLFYSVGIGQISSEVPQNLSASRPQDRQFILSSKKLLLSDSGFYLCASRLQDYGYTFGSGTRLTVV.